Listed here is a single TCR beta chain. Which antigen it targets is not known. No qualities accompany the bases; no much larger clone lies one base away. The immunoSEQ assay amplified TCRB CDR3 regions from roughly 2 micrograms of genomic DNA, or from all available DNA when less than that amount was available. The multiplex PCR relied on 60 forward primers for TCR V beta segments and 13 reverse primers for J beta segments. To estimate the number of reads per starting template, synthetic control templates were added to each sample at limiting dilution. Sequencing produced 87 bp reads on the Illumina HiSeq System. In the paper's pipeline: PCR and sequencing errors were removed by a nearest neighbor algorithm that merged closely related sequences. TCR overlap was measured as the percentage of unique tumor TCR beta sequences also present in the same patient's peripheral blood. Drawn from immuneACCESS, this table holds only the in-frame rearrangements with V and J called that TCRdb kept. Clones are partly lost; checked studies trace under half to an unresolved V gene and leave the rest unexplained. D and trimming come from the DNA, and the V and J calls and clone size come from that table. The sample table holds tens of thousands of clones, of which about nine tenths were seen once. In total, the top ten clones hold 2% to 2.5% of the sample.

The data belong to a study of glioma-infiltrating T cells after dendritic cell vaccination (dated by TCRdb to 2016 to 2017). In the study overall: The cohort included approximately 15 glioblastoma patients drawn from Phase I and II dendritic cell vaccination trials, of whom 9 were newly diagnosed and 6 had recurrent disease. Between about 2002 and 2013, the patients were given dendritic cell vaccination pulsed with autologous tumor lysate. To make the vaccine, monocyte-derived dendritic cells were cultured for approximately 7 days with IL-4 and GM-CSF and then pulsed overnight with autologous tumor lysate. Each patient was given three intradermal dendritic cell vaccine injections, spaced two weeks apart, in the arm below the axilla. Tumor-infiltrating lymphocyte content was quantified and tumor and blood repertoires were compared in dendritic cell-vaccinated glioblastoma patients by deep sequencing of TCR beta CDR3 regions. Survival after dendritic cell vaccination was correlated with TCR sequencing metrics such as TIL content and the overlap between tumor and blood repertoires. Results the study describes overall, beyond this receptor: No direct relationship between TCR clonality and survival was found, suggesting that a diverse polyclonal response may matter. After dendritic cell vaccination, a higher estimated pretreatment TIL content predicted longer time to progression and overall survival. The cohort was small and heterogeneous, and full blood and tumor sets were available for few patients, with initial-recurrent tumor pairs available for even fewer patients. The TCR overlap response model with three groups was called speculative and said to need prospective validation.

The sample's time point label is to be understood as: after dendritic cell vaccination, including at tumor progression/relapse. Patients were selected on the basis of adequate residual fresh-frozen tumor tissue and more than two years of available survival data. An isocitrate dehydrogenase mutation was not carried by any of the glioblastoma patients, although molecular status was otherwise variable. PBMC were collected before vaccination, two weeks after the third vaccination, and at tumor progression if progression occurred. The Qiagen DNeasy Blood extraction Kit was used to extract genomic DNA. From cysteine to phenylalanine, the CDR3 is 16 amino acids long. Only the CDR3 part of the read is kept: 48 bases, read in frame from the first base. For CDR1 and CDR2, the germline V gene (reference sequence) lists LNHDA and SQIVND. The junction carries 18 bases between V and J, which are trimmed by 5 bases and 3 bases respectively.

The source of this sequence is a human donor with glioblastoma. The source material was blood, sampled after dendritic cell vaccination. The chain couples TRBV19 to TRBJ2-3; TRBD2 is possibly the D segment (6 matching bases). The DNA reads as follows: TGTGCCAGTAGTTCCCGGGAGTTCATCAATACAGATACGCAGTATTTT. It is translated as CASSSREFINTDTQYF.